This T cell receptor (beta chain) was observed in a study of control samples from healthy donors and cancer patients. The data were produced by immunoSEQ multiplex PCR, yet TCRdb's version contains in-frame clones alone and is incomplete. The sample has 25,000 to 35,000 clones; approximately 95% are singletons. Losses at the gene ends were 4 bases for V and 7 bases for J; bases not matched to a gene: 16. This CDR3 has 18 residues. Germline CDR1 is SGHTA and CDR2 is FQGTGA. This chain uses TRBV7-3 with TRBJ2-2; TRBD2 matches at 9 bases. This receptor was taken from a man in his 60s in good health. The specimen sequenced was blood. The CDR3 DNA follows: TGTGCCAGCAGCTGGACTCATAGCGGGGGCGCCAAGGGCGGGGAGCTGTTTTTT. Protein sequence: CASSWTHSGGAKGGELFF.